This is a list of T cell receptor beta chains from one sample in a study of blood T cell repertoires in COVID-19. Assay used: immunoSEQ multiplex PCR; TCRdb lists only in-frame clones, some missing. Here the sample spans 100,000 or so clones, roughly 80% being singletons. The specimen sequenced was peripheral blood. The receptors stem from a man between 65 and 85 years old with active or convalescent COVID-19. The CDR3 runs from the conserved cysteine through the conserved F or W. The order of the fields is D gene, clone size, J gene, V gene, CDR3 protein, CDR3 DNA. D genes are given only for firm matches. A clone size is listed for some rows: how often the clone was seen (once, few, many), or a class if it is expanded.

- - TRBJ1-4 TRBV7-8 CASSLGGGKELFF TGTGCCAGCAGCCTAGGCGGGGGGAAAGAACTGTTTTTT
- - TRBJ2-7 TRBV5-6 CASSPGSETYEQYF TGTGCCAGCAGCCCAGGATCAGAGACCTACGAGCAGTACTTC
TRBD2 - TRBJ2-1 TRBV7-2 CASSFSGATYNEQFF TGTGCCAGCAGCTTTAGCGGGGCCACCTACAATGAGCAGTTCTTC
TRBD1 - TRBJ1-1 TRBV9 CASSVAPGTGNGDTEAFF TGTGCCAGCAGCGTAGCCCCAGGGACAGGGAACGGGGACACTGAAGCTTTCTTT
- - TRBJ1-1 TRBV27 CASTGGPWTEAFF TGTGCCAGCACGGGGGGGCCCTGGACTGAAGCTTTCTTT
- - TRBJ1-1 TRBV6-5 CASRKTATMNTEAFF TGTGCCAGCCGAAAGACAGCGACCATGAACACTGAAGCTTTCTTT
TRBD2 - TRBJ2-7 TRBV5-1 CASSLGGGNSYEQYF TGCGCCAGCAGCTTGGGGGGAGGGAACTCCTACGAGCAGTACTTC
TRBD1 - TRBJ1-2 TRBV5-6 CASSWGTGNPDGYTF TGTGCCAGCAGCTGGGGGACAGGGAATCCTGATGGCTACACCTTC
- - TRBJ2-1 TRBV29-1 CSVEVGVNEQFF TGCAGCGTTGAGGTGGGAGTCAATGAGCAGTTCTTC
TRBD1 - TRBJ1-4 TRBV6-5 CASGDRVETNEKLFF TGTGCCAGCGGGGACAGGGTGGAAACTAATGAAAAACTGTTTTTT
TRBD2 - TRBJ2-5 TRBV6-2/TRBV6-3 CASSPTSGSGKTQYF TGTGCCAGCAGCCCGACTAGCGGGAGCGGGAAGACCCAGTACTTC
- - TRBJ1-6 TRBV5-1 CASSLDSPGGYSPLHF TGCGCCAGCAGCTTGGATAGCCCGGGGGGCTATTCACCCCTCCACTTT
TRBD1 - TRBJ1-2 TRBV29-1 CSVETGGAGNYGYTF TGCAGCGTTGAGACAGGGGGCGCGGGTAATTATGGCTACACCTTC
- few TRBJ2-1 TRBV18 CASSPRTGVDEQFF TGTGCCAGCTCCCCTCGGACGGGGGTGGATGAGCAGTTCTTC
- - TRBJ2-7 TRBV7-6 CASSLAGGAFHEQYF TGTGCCAGCAGCTTAGCTGGGGGGGCGTTCCACGAGCAGTACTTC
TRBD1 few TRBJ1-2 TRBV6-6 CASDGTALNYGYTF TGTGCCAGCGACGGGACAGCCCTTAACTATGGCTACACCTTC
- - TRBJ1-3 TRBV20-1 CSASPPSGGSGNTIYF TGCAGTGCTAGTCCCCCCTCCGGGGGCTCTGGAAACACCATATATTTT
TRBD1 - TRBJ1-1 TRBV6-5 CASSPNRGPEAFF TGTGCCAGCAGCCCGAACAGGGGGCCTGAAGCTTTCTTT
- - TRBJ2-2 TRBV5-1 CASSLVRGLAGELFF TGCGCCAGCAGCTTGGTTCGGGGATTAGCCGGGGAGCTGTTTTTT
- once TRBJ1-3 TRBV18 CASSSTGASGNTIYF TGTGCCAGCTCATCAACAGGAGCCTCTGGAAACACCATATATTTT
- few TRBJ2-2 TRBV5-1 CASTPQEIITGELFF TGCGCCAGCACCCCTCAGGAAATTATCACCGGGGAGCTGTTTTTT
- - TRBJ2-2 TRBV4-2 CASSQERARGGGTGELFF TGTGCCAGCAGCCAAGAAAGGGCCAGGGGAGGGGGAACCGGGGAGCTGTTTTTT
TRBD2 - TRBJ2-7 TRBV7-9 CASNGGDYEQYF TGTGCCAGCAATGGGGGGGACTACGAGCAGTACTTC
TRBD1 - TRBJ2-2 TRBV29-1 CSVAGQGFVTGELFF TGCAGCGTTGCGGGACAGGGGTTCGTCACCGGGGAGCTGTTTTTT
TRBD2 - TRBJ2-7 TRBV2 CASSEGSSGYEQYF TGTGCCAGCAGTGAGGGGTCTAGCGGTTACGAGCAGTACTTC
- once TRBJ2-3 TRBV7-2 CASSFKGGTGTDTQYF TGTGCCAGCAGCTTTAAGGGGGGGACGGGGACGGATACGCAGTATTTT
TRBD2 - TRBJ2-1 TRBV3-1/TRBV3-2 CASSQGTRIYNEQFF TGTGCCAGCAGCCAGGGGACTAGGATCTACAATGAGCAGTTCTTC
- - TRBJ2-7 TRBV7-9 CASNGGVSDEQYF TGTGCCAGCAACGGAGGGGTTTCCGACGAGCAGTACTTC
TRBD1 - TRBJ1-1 TRBV7-9 CASSLGTVTEAFF TGTGCCAGCAGCCTAGGGACAGTTACTGAAGCTTTCTTT
- - TRBJ1-1 TRBV21-1 CASRVMGGVIDTEAFF TGTGCCAGCAGGGTTATGGGCGGGGTAATCGACACTGAAGCTTTCTTT
TRBD1 once TRBJ1-2 TRBV28 CASSPAGTDYGYTF TGTGCCAGCAGTCCGGCCGGGACAGACTATGGCTACACCTTC
- - TRBJ1-2 TRBV3-1/TRBV3-2 CASSQRGGGGYTF TGTGCCAGCAGCCAAAGGGGCGGCGGTGGCTACACCTTC
- few TRBJ1-1 TRBV7-9 CASSQTVEAFF TGTGCCAGCAGCCAGACAGTTGAAGCTTTCTTT
- - TRBJ1-2 TRBV5-6 CASSSGLTKNYGYTF TGTGCCAGCAGCTCCGGACTGACTAAGAACTATGGCTACACCTTC
- - TRBJ1-1 TRBV7-9 CASFKTTEAFF TGTGCCAGCTTTAAGACAACTGAAGCTTTCTTT
- - TRBJ1-6 TRBV7-2 CASSPSLVRGGSPLHF TGTGCCAGCAGCCCCAGCTTAGTCCGGGGTGGCTCACCCCTCCACTTT
TRBD1 few TRBJ2-7 TRBV5-1 CASSLQGDPSYEQYF TGCGCCAGCAGCTTACAGGGGGACCCTTCCTACGAGCAGTACTTC
TRBD2 - TRBJ2-3 TRBV27 CASTGGRADTQYF TGTGCCAGCACCGGCGGGAGGGCAGATACGCAGTATTTT
TRBD1 - TRBJ2-2 TRBV5-1 CASSFGQGTGELFF TGCGCCAGCAGCTTTGGACAGGGGACCGGGGAGCTGTTTTTT
- - TRBJ1-3 TRBV2 CASSEHSSDRGNTIYF TGTGCCAGCAGTGAACACTCTTCCGACAGGGGAAACACCATATATTTT
TRBD1 - TRBJ2-3 TRBV4-2 CASSQEDRVTDTQYF TGTGCCAGCAGCCAAGAGGACAGGGTAACAGATACGCAGTATTTT
- many TRBJ1-5 TRBV28 CASSTGTRQPQHF TGTGCCAGCAGCACAGGGACTAGGCAGCCCCAGCATTTT
TRBD1 - TRBJ2-1 TRBV7-2 CASSLGQGAVNEQFF TGTGCCAGCAGCTTAGGCCAGGGGGCGGTTAATGAGCAGTTCTTC
- - TRBJ2-1 TRBV7-6 CASSPRQVWGNEQFF TGTGCCAGCAGCCCTCGACAGGTTTGGGGGAATGAGCAGTTCTTC
TRBD1 - TRBJ1-2 TRBV6-5 CASSTGDRLYGYTF TGTGCCAGCAGTACAGGGGACCGACTCTATGGCTACACCTTC
TRBD1 - TRBJ1-5 TRBV2 CASSGGGGNQPQHF TGTGCCAGCAGCGGAGGGGGCGGGAATCAGCCCCAGCATTTT
- - TRBJ1-1 TRBV11-2 CASSPAVNTEAFF TGTGCCAGCAGCCCGGCGGTGAACACTGAAGCTTTCTTT
- - TRBJ2-2 TRBV6-6 CASRLATNTGELFF TGTGCCAGCAGATTAGCGACGAACACCGGGGAGCTGTTTTTT
- - TRBJ2-2 TRBV12-3/TRBV12-4 CASRAPITGELFF TGTGCCAGCAGAGCGCCCATCACCGGGGAGCTGTTTTTT
TRBD1 - TRBJ2-2 TRBV5-4 CASSSTGQGSTGELFF TGTGCCAGCAGCTCAACCGGACAGGGAAGCACCGGGGAGCTGTTTTTT
- - TRBJ2-7 TRBV15 CATSPGTSYEQYF TGTGCCACCAGCCCTGGGACAAGCTACGAGCAGTACTTC
- - TRBJ1-5 TRBV19 CASSIDESGGTISNQPQHF TGTGCCAGTAGTATAGATGAATCGGGGGGAACAATTAGCAATCAGCCCCAGCATTTT
- - TRBJ2-1 TRBV24-1 CATSDLQQGEDNEQFF TGTGCCACCAGTGATTTACAGCAGGGGGAGGACAATGAGCAGTTCTTC
- many TRBJ1-3 TRBV14 CASSSHRGNTIYF TGTGCCAGCAGCTCACACAGGGGAAACACCATATATTTT
- - TRBJ2-6 TRBV21-1 CASSTLAGGPSGANVLTF TGTGCCAGCAGCACACTAGCGGGGGGGCCCTCTGGGGCCAACGTCCTGACTTTC
- - TRBJ1-5 TRBV15 CATSRPGGNQPQHF TGTGCCACCAGCAGACCTGGGGGGAATCAGCCCCAGCATTTT
TRBD2 - TRBJ2-1 TRBV11-1 CASSRRTSKSYNEQFF TGTGCCAGCAGCCGTCGGACTAGTAAGTCCTACAATGAGCAGTTCTTC